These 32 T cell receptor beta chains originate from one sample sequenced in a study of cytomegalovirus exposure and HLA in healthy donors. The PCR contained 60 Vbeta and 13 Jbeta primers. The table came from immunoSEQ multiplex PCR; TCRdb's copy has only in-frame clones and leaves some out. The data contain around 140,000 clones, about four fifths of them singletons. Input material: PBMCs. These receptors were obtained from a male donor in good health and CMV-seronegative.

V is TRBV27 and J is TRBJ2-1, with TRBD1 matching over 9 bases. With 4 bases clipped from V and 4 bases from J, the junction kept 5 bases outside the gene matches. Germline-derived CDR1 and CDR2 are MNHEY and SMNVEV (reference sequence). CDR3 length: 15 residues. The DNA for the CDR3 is TGTGCCAGCAGTTACGTCGGGACAGGGTACAATGAGCAGTTCTTC. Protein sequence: CASSYVGTGYNEQFF.

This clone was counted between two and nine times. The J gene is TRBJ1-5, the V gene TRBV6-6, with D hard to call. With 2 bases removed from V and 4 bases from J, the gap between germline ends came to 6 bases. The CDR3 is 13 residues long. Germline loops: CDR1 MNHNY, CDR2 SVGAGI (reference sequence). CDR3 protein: CASSYAENQPQHF. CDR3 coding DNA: TGTGCCAGCAGTTACGCCGAGAATCAGCCCCAGCATTTT.

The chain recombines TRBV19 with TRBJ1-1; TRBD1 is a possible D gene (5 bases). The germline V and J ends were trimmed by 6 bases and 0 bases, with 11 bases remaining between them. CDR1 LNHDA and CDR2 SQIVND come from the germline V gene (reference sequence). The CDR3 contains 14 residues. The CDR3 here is CASSSGGMNTEAFF. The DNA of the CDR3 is TGTGCCAGTAGCTCGGGGGGTATGAACACTGAAGCTTTCTTT.

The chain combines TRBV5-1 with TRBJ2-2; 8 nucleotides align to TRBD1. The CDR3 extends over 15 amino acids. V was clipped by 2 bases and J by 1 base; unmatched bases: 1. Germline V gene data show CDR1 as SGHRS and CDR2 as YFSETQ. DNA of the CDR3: TGCGCCAGCAGCTTAGGACAGGGGAACACCGGGGAGCTGTTTTTT. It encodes CASSLGQGNTGELFF.

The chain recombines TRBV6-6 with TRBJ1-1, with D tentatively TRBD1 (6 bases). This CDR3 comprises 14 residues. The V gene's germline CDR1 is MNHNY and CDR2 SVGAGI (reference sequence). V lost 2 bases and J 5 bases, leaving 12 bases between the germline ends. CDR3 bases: TGTGCCAGCAGTTACGGGGGCGAGGAGACTGAAGCTTTCTTT. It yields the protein CASSYGGEETEAFF.

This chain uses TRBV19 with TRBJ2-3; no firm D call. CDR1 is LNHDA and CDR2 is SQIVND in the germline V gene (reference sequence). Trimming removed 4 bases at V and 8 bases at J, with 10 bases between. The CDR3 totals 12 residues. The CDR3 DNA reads TGTGCCAGTAGTACGCAGGAAGGTACGCAGTATTTT. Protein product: CASSTQEGTQYF.

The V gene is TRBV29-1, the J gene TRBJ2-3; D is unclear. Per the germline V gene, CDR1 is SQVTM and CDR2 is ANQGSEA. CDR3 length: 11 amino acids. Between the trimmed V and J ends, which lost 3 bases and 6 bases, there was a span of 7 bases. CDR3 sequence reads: CSVDFRDTQYF. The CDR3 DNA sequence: TGCAGCGTTGATTTCCGGGATACGCAGTATTTT.

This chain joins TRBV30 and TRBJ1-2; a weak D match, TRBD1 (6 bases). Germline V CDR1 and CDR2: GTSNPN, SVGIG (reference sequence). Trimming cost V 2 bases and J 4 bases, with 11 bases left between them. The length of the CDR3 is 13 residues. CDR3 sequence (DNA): TGTGCCTGGAGTCCAGGGGAGGGCTATGGCTACACCTTC. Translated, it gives CAWSPGEGYGYTF.

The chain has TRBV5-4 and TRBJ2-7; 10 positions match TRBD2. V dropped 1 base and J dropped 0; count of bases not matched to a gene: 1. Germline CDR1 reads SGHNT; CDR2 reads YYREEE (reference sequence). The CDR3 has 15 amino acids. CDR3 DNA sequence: TGTGCCAGCAGCTTGCCTAGCGGGGGCTCCTACGAGCAGTACTTC. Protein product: CASSLPSGGSYEQYF.

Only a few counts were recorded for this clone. The CDR3 nucleotides read TGTGCCAGCAGCTCCAGCCCGACAGGGAGCTATGGCTACACCTTC. It yields the protein CASSSSPTGSYGYTF. The rearrangement links TRBV7-8 to TRBJ1-2; 7 positions agree with TRBD1. V shed 4 bases and J 4 bases; nucleotides not matched to a gene: 9. The germline CDR1 and CDR2 sequences are SGHVS and FQNEAQ. The CDR3 spans 15 residues.

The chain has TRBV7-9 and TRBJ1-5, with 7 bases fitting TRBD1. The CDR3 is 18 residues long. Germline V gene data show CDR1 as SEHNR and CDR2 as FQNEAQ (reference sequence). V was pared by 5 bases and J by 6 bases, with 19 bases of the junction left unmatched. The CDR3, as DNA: TGTGCCAGCAGCGCCGTTCCACCGGGACAGCCCCCCTCTCAGCCCCAGCATTTT. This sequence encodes CASSAVPPGQPPSQPQHF.

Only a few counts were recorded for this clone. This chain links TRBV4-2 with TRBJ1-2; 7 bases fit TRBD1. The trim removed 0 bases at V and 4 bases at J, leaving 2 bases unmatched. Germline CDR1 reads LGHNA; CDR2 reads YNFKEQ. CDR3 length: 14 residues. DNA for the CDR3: TGTGCCAGCAGCCAAGAATCAGGGGGCTATGGCTACACCTTC. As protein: CASSQESGGYGYTF.

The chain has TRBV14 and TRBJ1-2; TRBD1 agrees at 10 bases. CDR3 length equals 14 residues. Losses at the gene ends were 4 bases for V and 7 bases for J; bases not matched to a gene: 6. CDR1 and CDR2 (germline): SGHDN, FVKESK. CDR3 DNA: TGTGCCAGCAGCCGAAGGGACAGGGGATCTGGCTACACCTTC. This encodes CASSRRDRGSGYTF.

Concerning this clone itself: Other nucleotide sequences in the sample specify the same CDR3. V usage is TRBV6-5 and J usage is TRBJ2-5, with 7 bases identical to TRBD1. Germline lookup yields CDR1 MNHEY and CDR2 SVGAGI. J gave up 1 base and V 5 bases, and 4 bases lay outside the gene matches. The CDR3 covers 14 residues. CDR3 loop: CASSETGSQETQYF. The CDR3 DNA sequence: TGTGCCAGCAGTGAGACAGGGAGCCAAGAGACCCAGTACTTC.

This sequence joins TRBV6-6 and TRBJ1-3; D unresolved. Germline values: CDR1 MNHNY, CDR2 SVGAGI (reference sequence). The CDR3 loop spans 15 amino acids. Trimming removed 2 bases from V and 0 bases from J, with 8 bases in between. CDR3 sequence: CASSYISSSGNTIYF. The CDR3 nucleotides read TGTGCCAGCAGTTACATCAGTTCCTCTGGAAACACCATATATTTT.

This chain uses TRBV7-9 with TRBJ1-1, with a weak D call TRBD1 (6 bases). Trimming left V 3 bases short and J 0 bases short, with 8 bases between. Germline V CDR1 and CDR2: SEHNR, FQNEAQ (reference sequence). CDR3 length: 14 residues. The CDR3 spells CASSFEGVNTEAFF. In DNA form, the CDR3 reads TGTGCCAGCAGCTTTGAGGGGGTGAACACTGAAGCTTTCTTT.

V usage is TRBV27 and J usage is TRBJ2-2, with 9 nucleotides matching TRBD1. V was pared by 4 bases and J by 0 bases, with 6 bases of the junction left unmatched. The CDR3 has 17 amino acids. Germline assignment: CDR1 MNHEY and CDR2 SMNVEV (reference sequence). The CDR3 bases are TGTGCCAGCAGTTGGAGGACAGGGGCGTCGAACACCGGGGAGCTGTTTTTT. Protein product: CASSWRTGASNTGELFF.

CDR3 DNA: TGTGCCACCAGCCGTCGGACAGGGGTGGATGGCTACACCTTC. Translation: CATSRRTGVDGYTF. The gene calls are TRBV15 and TRBJ1-2, with 9 nucleotides matching TRBD1. The CDR3 is 14 amino acids. CDR1 LNHNV and CDR2 YYDKDF come from the germline V gene (reference sequence). V trimming: 5 bases; J trimming: 6 bases; junction bases outside the gene matches: 7.

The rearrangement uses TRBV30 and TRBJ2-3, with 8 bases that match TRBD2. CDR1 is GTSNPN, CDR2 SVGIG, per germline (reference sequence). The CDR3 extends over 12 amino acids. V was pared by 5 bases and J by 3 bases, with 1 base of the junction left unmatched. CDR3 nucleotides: TGTGCCTGGCGGGGGGGGACAGATACGCAGTATTTT. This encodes CAWRGGTDTQYF. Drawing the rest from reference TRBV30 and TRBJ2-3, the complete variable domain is SQTIHQWPATLVQPVGSPLSLECTVEGTSNPNLYWYRQAAGRGLQLLFYSVGIGQISSEVPQNLSASRPQDRQFILSSKKLLLSDSGFYLCAWRGGTDTQYFGPGTRLTVL.

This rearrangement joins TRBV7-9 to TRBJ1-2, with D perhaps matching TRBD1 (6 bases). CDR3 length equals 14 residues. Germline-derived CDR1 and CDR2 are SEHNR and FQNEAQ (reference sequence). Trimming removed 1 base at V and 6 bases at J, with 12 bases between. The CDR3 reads CASSLGRQDNGYTF. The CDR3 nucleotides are TGTGCCAGCAGCTTAGGTAGACAGGATAATGGCTACACCTTC.

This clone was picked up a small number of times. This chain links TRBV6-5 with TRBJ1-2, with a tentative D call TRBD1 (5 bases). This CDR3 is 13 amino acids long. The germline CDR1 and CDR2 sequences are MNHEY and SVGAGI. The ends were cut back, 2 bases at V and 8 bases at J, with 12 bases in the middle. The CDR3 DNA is TGTGCCAGCAGTTACAGGGGTTCAGTGGGCTACACCTTC. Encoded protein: CASSYRGSVGYTF.

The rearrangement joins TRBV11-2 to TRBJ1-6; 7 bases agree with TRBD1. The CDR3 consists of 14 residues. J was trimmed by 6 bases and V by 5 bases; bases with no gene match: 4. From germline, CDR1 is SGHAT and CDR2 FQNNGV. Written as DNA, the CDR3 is TGTGCCAGCAGCCCACAGGGGAGTAATTCACCCCTCCACTTT. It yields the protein CASSPQGSNSPLHF.

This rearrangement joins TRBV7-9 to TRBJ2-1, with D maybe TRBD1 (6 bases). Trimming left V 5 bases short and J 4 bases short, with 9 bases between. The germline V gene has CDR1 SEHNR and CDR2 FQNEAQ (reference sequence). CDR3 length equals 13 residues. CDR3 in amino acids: CASSDGQYNEQFF. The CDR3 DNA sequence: TGTGCCAGCAGCGATGGACAGTACAATGAGCAGTTCTTC. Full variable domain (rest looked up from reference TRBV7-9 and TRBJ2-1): DTGVSQNPRHKITKRGQNVTFRCDPISEHNRLYWYRQTLGQGPEFLTYFQNEAQLEKSRLLSDRFSAERPKGSFSTLEIQRTEQGDSAMYLCASSDGQYNEQFFGPGTRLTVL.

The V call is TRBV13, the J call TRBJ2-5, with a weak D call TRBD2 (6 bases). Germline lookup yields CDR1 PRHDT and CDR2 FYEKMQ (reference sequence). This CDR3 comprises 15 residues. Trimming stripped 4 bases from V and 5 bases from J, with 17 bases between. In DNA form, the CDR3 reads TGTGCCAGCAGCTCTATCGGGACGGCGGGGGAGACCCAGTACTTC. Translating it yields CASSSIGTAGETQYF.

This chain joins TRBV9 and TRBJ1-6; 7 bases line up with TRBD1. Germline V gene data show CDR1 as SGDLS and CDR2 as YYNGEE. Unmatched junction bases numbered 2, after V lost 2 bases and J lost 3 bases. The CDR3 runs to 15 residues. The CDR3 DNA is TGTGCCAGCAGCGTCGGGACAGACTATAATTCACCCCTCCACTTT. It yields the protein CASSVGTDYNSPLHF.

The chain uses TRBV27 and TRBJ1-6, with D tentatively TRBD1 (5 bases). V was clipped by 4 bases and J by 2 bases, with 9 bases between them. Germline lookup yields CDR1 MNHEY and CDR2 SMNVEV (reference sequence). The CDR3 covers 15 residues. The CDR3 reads CASSWGGAYNSPLHF. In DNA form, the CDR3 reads TGTGCCAGCAGTTGGGGAGGGGCCTATAATTCACCCCTCCACTTT.

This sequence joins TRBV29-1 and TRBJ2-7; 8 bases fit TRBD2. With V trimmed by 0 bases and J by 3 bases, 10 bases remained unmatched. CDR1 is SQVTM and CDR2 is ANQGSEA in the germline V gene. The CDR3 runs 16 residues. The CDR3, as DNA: TGCAGCGTTGAAGATCGGCTCGGGACTAGTGGCTACGAGCAGTACTTC. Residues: CSVEDRLGTSGYEQYF.

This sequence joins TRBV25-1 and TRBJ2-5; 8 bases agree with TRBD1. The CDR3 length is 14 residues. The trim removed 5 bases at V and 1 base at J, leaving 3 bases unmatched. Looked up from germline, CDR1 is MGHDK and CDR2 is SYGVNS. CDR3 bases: TGTGCCAGCAGTCCAGGACAGGGCCAAGAGACCCAGTACTTC. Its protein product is CASSPGQGQETQYF.

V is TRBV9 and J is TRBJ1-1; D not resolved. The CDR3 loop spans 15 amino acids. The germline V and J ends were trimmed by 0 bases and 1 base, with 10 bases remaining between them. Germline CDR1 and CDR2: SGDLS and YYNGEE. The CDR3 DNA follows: TGTGCCAGCAGCGTAGAGGGAGGACCGAACACTGAAGCTTTCTTT. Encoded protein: CASSVEGGPNTEAFF.

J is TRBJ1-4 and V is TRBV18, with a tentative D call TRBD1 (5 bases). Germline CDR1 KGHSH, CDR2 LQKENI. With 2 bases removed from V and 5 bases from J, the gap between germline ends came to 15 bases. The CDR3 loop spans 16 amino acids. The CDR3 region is CASSPGGAGLNEKLFF. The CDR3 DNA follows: TGTGCCAGCTCACCAGGAGGGGCAGGGCTAAATGAAAAACTGTTTTTT.

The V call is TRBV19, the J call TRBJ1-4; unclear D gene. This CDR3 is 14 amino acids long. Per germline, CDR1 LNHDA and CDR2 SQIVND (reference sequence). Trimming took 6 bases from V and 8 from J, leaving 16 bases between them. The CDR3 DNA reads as TGTGCCAGTAGCCCCCGAGGTTTGGAGGAAAAACTGTTTTTT. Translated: CASSPRGLEEKLFF.

The CDR3 region has the DNA TGTGCCAGCAGCTTAGGGCAGGGGAACACTGAAGCTTTCTTT. Amino acid sequence: CASSLGQGNTEAFF. The chain carries TRBV7-2 and TRBJ1-1, with a possible D match to TRBD1 (5 bases). CDR1 is SGHTA, CDR2 FQGNSA, per germline. V was cut by 1 base and J by 1 base, with 7 bases left in between. The CDR3 is made up of 14 amino acids.